The sample holds one count of the clone carrying this T cell receptor (beta chain). This entry belongs to a study of cytomegalovirus exposure and HLA in healthy donors. The CDR3 is made up of 15 amino acids. CDR1 LNHDA and CDR2 SQIVND come from the germline V gene (reference sequence). The PCR employed 60 Vbeta primers together with 13 Jbeta primers. Produced via immunoSEQ multiplex PCR; TCRdb's table is partial and in-frame only. The repertoire holds about 200,000 clones, with about four fifths as singletons. The specimen sequenced was PBMCs. The TCR sequence derives from a man in his thirties or forties in good health and CMV-seronegative. The chain joins TRBV19 to TRBJ2-5; 8 bases map to TRBD1. The better agreement between TRBJ2-7 and the DNA end casts doubt on the J call. Here the CDR3 DNA reads TGTGCCAGTAGTAACGCAGGGGGCAATGCCTACGAGCAGTACTTC. Its translation is CASSNAGGNAYEQYF.